This TCR beta chain was identified during a study of T-cell memory formation after mild COVID-19. Study overall: TCR clustering was largely donor specific.

The study's findings and limits: Mostly located in CM and EM were contracting CD4+ clones, with contracting CD8+ clones located in EMRA. Clones that contracted from day 15 to 85 had balanced CD4/CD8; later expanders were CD4+ biased. Cross-reactive memory apparently joined, as some responding clones appeared in pre-infection memory.

TCRdb re-called the 5' RACE reads with MiXCR, one entry per CDR3 protein. Of 210,000 or so distinct CDR3 sequences in the sample, more than 25% were seen once. This clonotype was detected only a few times. Its cognate antigen is unknown. V lost 2 bases, J lost 5 bases, and 17 bases lay in between. This CDR3 region has 16 residues. Germline V CDR1 and CDR2: MNHEY, SVGEGT. This clonotype was obtained from an adult woman who had mild COVID-19 (a few samples of this study predate the infection). Cell type and time point are not known. Sequenced input: PBMCs or a T cell subset sorted from them (not recorded which). The genes are TRBV6-2 or TRBV6-3 and TRBJ2-3; D gene uncertain. The CDR3 region is CASSYVDRKREDTQYF. Here the CDR3 DNA reads TGTGCCAGCAGTTACGTGGACCGGAAAAGGGAAGATACGCAGTATTTT.